This entry lists 3 T cell receptor beta chains sequenced from one sample in a study of blood T cells in healthy people across ages. A second PCR, run for roughly 7 to 12 cycles, used a sample-barcoded 5' primer plus a J-beta primer mix. One entry per CDR3 protein results from TCRdb running MiXCR on the 5' RACE reads. The data show about 640,000 distinct CDR3 sequences, about 30% seen once. Sequencing used blood. The receptor source for this set is a woman older than 75 in good health.

The table lists this clonotype with many counts. The chain has TRBV5-1 and TRBJ1-2, with a tentative D call TRBD1 (5 bases). Germline assignment: CDR1 SGHRS and CDR2 YFSETQ. With 4 bases removed from V and 4 bases from J, the gap between germline ends came to 11 bases. The CDR3 is 13 amino acids. In nucleotides, the CDR3 is TGCGCCAGCAGCCCGGGGGGAATCTATGGCTACACCTTC. Translation gives CASSPGGIYGYTF. The entire variable domain, with the rest obtained from reference TRBV5-1 and TRBJ1-2, is as follows: KAGVTQTPRYLIKTRGQQVTLSCSPISGHRSVSWYQQTPGQGLQFLFEYFSETQRNKGNFPGRFSGRQFSNSRSEMNVSTLELGDSALYLCASSPGGIYGYTFGSGTRLTVV.

Turning to this clonotype: A much larger clone sits a single nucleotide away, making a read error possible. This rearrangement joins TRBV5-5 to TRBJ1-2, with 7 bases identical to TRBD1. Germline-derived CDR1 and CDR2 are SGHKS and YYEKEE (reference sequence). V shed 3 bases and J 6 bases; nucleotides not matched to a gene: 8. The CDR3 has 14 amino acids. In nucleotides, the CDR3 is TGTGCCAGCAGCTCTAACAGGGGCGCGAATGGCTACACCTTC. Translated, it gives CASSSNRGANGYTF.

This clonotype has a count of ten or more. V usage is TRBV20-1 and J usage is TRBJ2-7; D gene uncertain. This CDR3 has 16 amino acids. The V and J ends lost 1 base and 2 bases respectively, with 18 bases between them. Germline CDR1 DFQATT, CDR2 SNEGSKA (reference sequence). Here the CDR3 reads CSARAFTASSAYEQYF. The CDR3 region has the DNA TGCAGTGCTAGAGCCTTCACTGCTAGTAGTGCCTACGAGCAGTACTTC.